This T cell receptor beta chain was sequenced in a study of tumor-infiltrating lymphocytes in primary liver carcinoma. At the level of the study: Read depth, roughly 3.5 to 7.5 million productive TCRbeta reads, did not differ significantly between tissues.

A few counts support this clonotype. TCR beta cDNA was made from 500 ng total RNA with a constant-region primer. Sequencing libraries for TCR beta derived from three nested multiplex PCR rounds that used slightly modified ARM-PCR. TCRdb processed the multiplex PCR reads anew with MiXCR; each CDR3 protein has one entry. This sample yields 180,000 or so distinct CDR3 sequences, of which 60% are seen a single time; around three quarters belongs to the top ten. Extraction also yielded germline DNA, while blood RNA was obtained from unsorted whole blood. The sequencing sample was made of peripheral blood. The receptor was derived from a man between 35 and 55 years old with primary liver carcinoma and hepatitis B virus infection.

As DNA, the CDR3 is TGTGCCAGCTCCAAAGAAGATGGCTACACCTTC. This codes for CASSKEDGYTF. The rearrangement uses TRBV28 and TRBJ1-2; D not resolved. Germline V gene data show CDR1 as MDHEN and CDR2 as SYDVKM. The length of the CDR3 is 11 residues. Trimming shortened V by 8 bases and J by 6 bases, and 10 bases separated the two germline ends.